The subject of this entry is one T cell receptor beta chain. This table comes from immunoSEQ multiplex PCR, and its TCRdb copy is limited to in-frame clones, with some not included. This table holds about 240,000 clones, over 75% found once. Trimming pared 10 bases from V and 9 bases from J, leaving 25 bases between. The length of the CDR3 is 16 residues. Germline CDR1 and CDR2: ENHRY and SYGVKD. This record belongs to a study of blood T cell repertoires in COVID-19. The receptor was derived from a man younger than 40 who had recovered from COVID-19. Input material: peripheral blood. The chain employs TRBV10-3 and TRBJ1-6, with D possibly TRBD1 on 6 matching bases. CDR3: CATRVGVTGTGSPLHF. The CDR3 coding sequence is TGTGCCACCAGGGTCGGGGTGACAGGCACGGGTTCACCCCTCCACTTT.